This T cell receptor (beta chain) is drawn from a study of shared clonotypes between healthy human individuals. Background on the study: Donor composition was a couple of women and three men, aged 18 to 49. Study findings and constraints: The study found lower generation probabilities in non-shared clonotypes than in those shared by all four donors.

Note on this clone: Antigen: not known.

The CDR3 is 12 amino acids. V was cut by 2 bases and J by 9 bases, with 8 bases left in between. Germline CDR1 and CDR2: MNHNY and SVGAGI (reference sequence). Only CD45RO-negative cells positively selected for CCR7 counted as naive CD8 cells, so terminally differentiated effector memory CD45RA+ cells were excluded. Sequencing was performed with immunoSEQ multiplex PCR; in TCRdb, only in-frame clones are kept and a portion is missing. The sample carries approximately 2,200,000 clones, about 93% recorded once. The specimen sequenced was naive CD8+ T cells from PBMCs. The receptor was derived from a man younger than 30 in good health. Some clones in this sample may be carry-over from other donors' samples. The chain joins TRBV6-6 to TRBJ2-1; possibly TRBD1 for D (5 bases). In nucleotides, the CDR3 is TGTGCCAGCAGTTACCGCCAGGGTGAGCAGTTCTTC. Its translation: CASSYRQGEQFF.